This T cell receptor beta chain was observed in a study of neurological immune-mediated disorders. Notes on the study in general: Healthy controls had more TCR clonal expansion than multiple sclerosis, which showed the least, whereas HTLV-1-associated myelopathy showed the most. The absence of any CDR3 amino acid sequence shared by expanded clones across subjects suggests that repertoires were private in all groups.

Germline V CDR1 and CDR2: DFQATT, SNEGSKA (reference sequence). The V gene lost 1 base and the J gene lost 7 bases, with 31 bases spanning the gap. The CDR3 is 20 amino acids. There are many counts of this clonotype. What it binds is not known. cDNA was made by 5'RACE with 10-nucleotide random UMIs. TCRdb processed the 5' RACE reads anew with MiXCR; each CDR3 protein has one entry. The table lists under 85,000 distinct CDR3 sequences, around an eighth of them singletons. V gene TRBV20-1 combines with J gene TRBJ2-2; D is tentatively TRBD1 or TRBD2 (5 bases each). The receptor's source is a woman between 45 and 60 years old in good health. Source material: PBMCs. This CDR3 reads CSARVALGQSNSGAGGELFF. CDR3 nucleotide sequence: TGCAGTGCTAGAGTTGCGCTGGGTCAGTCAAACTCCGGGGCCGGCGGGGAGCTGTTTTTT.